What follows describes a single T cell receptor (beta chain). Produced via immunoSEQ multiplex PCR; TCRdb's table is partial and in-frame only. Among about 120,000 clones, over 75% were seen once, and the ten largest hold 1.5% to 2%. The data stem from a study of blood T cell repertoires in COVID-19. At the level of the study: T cells, B-cell-depleted T cells, or PBMCs supplied cDNA or gDNA.

Trimming at V came to 6 bases and at J to 2 bases, leaving 2 bases not matched to a gene. The CDR3 runs 14 residues. The germline gives CDR1 WNHNN, CDR2 SYGVQD (reference sequence). The TCR was taken from a human donor with active COVID-19. The donor label of this sample is uncertain. Sequenced sample: peripheral blood. V is TRBV10-1 and J is TRBJ2-5, with 11 positions matching TRBD1. CDR3 sequence reads: CASSRDRGQETQYF. DNA of the CDR3: TGCGCCAGCAGCCGGGACAGGGGGCAAGAGACCCAGTACTTC.